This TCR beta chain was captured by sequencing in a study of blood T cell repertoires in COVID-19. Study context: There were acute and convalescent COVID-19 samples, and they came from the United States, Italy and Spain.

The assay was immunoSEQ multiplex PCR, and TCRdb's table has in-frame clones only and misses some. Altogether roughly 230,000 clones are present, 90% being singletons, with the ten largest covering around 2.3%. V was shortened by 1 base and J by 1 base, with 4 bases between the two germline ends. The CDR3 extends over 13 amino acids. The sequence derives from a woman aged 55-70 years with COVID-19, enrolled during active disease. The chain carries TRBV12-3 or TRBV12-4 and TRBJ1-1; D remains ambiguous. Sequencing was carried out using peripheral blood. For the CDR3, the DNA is TGTGCCAGCAGTTTAGTCGGGAACACTGAAGCTTTCTTT. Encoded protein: CASSLVGNTEAFF.